This T cell receptor (beta chain) stems from a study of blood T cells in healthy people across ages. Whole-study findings and limits: The fall in TCR beta diversity per million T cells was roughly linear with age.

Sample-barcoded 5' priming and a J-beta primer mix drove a second PCR of roughly 7 to 11 cycles. A single record per CDR3 protein comes from TCRdb applying MiXCR to the 5' RACE reads. The data hold about 670,000 distinct CDR3 sequences, with approximately 52% observed a single time. With each sample, at least 5 micrograms of total RNA were extracted. Unmatched junction bases numbered 7, after V lost 5 bases and J lost 3 bases. The CDR3 spans 15 residues. Germline CDR1 and CDR2: SGHRS and YFSETQ. About this clonotype itself: Its antigen remains unknown.

The sample was blood. The TCR sequence derives from a woman of 80 years or more in good health. V gene TRBV5-1 combines with J gene TRBJ2-3; the match to TRBD2 covers 9 bases. In DNA form, the CDR3 reads TGCGCCAGCAGTGTTCCTAGCGGGGTAACAGATACGCAGTATTTT. This translates into CASSVPSGVTDTQYF.